What follows are 9 T cell receptor beta chains derived from one specimen sequenced in a study of cytomegalovirus exposure and HLA in healthy donors. Data came from immunoSEQ multiplex PCR; TCRdb stores just in-frame clones and leaves some out. The sample contains roughly 130,000 clones, almost 85% of which appear only once. The material sequenced was PBMCs. The origin of the receptors is a woman between 25 and 40 years old in good health and CMV-seronegative.

This chain joins TRBV7-3 and TRBJ1-2, with 8 bases that match TRBD1. The CDR3 extends over 14 amino acids. V shed 3 bases, J shed 6 bases, and the junction held 6 bases outside the gene matches. The germline V gene encodes CDR1 SGHTA and CDR2 FQGTGA. CDR3 coding DNA: TGTGCCAGCAGCTTGAACACAGGGGGTGATGGCTACACCTTC. Its protein product is CASSLNTGGDGYTF.

This chain links TRBV19 with TRBJ2-4; maybe TRBD1 (5 bases). CDR3 length equals 17 residues. Germline loops: CDR1 LNHDA, CDR2 SQIVND (reference sequence). The ends were cut back, 3 bases at V and 6 bases at J, with 21 bases in the middle. CDR3 residues: CASSIGGALLIRNIQYF. The CDR3 DNA reads TGTGCCAGTAGTATTGGTGGGGCCCTTCTGATTAGAAACATTCAGTACTTC.

V and J are TRBV5-1 and TRBJ2-7; 8 bases are shared with TRBD2. J lost 2 bases, V lost 5 bases, and 3 bases had no gene match. Germline V gives CDR1 SGHRS, CDR2 YFSETQ. This CDR3 has 13 residues. The CDR3 region is CASSTSGTYEQYF. CDR3 in DNA: TGCGCCAGCAGTACTAGCGGCACCTACGAGCAGTACTTC.

The rearrangement joins TRBV5-4 to TRBJ2-5; 13 bases are a match to TRBD2. CDR3 length: 16 amino acids. V shed 2 bases, J shed 5 bases, and the junction held 6 bases outside the gene matches. Germline assignment: CDR1 SGHNT and CDR2 YYREEE (reference sequence). CDR3 protein: CASSLPGTSGVETQYF. CDR3 bases: TGTGCCAGCAGCTTACCTGGGACTAGCGGGGTGGAGACCCAGTACTTC. Complete variable domain (other parts from reference TRBV5-4 and TRBJ2-5): ETGVTQSPTHLIKTRGQQVTLRCSSQSGHNTVSWYQQALGQGPQFIFQYYREEENGRGNFPPRFSGLQFPNYSSELNVNALELDDSALYLCASSLPGTSGVETQYFGPGTRLLVL.

The chain uses TRBV6-5 and TRBJ1-2, with no clear D. Germline V gene data show CDR1 as MNHEY and CDR2 as SVGAGI. V lost 8 bases to trimming and J lost 8 bases, with 18 bases between them. The CDR3 has 13 residues. The CDR3 here is CASALGTSGGYTF. In nucleotides, the CDR3 is TGTGCCAGCGCCCTGGGTACCTCGGGAGGCTACACCTTC.

The chain is built from TRBV10-2 and TRBJ1-2, with a weak D call TRBD1 (6 bases). Germline values: CDR1 WSHSY, CDR2 SAAADI. The CDR3 is 13 residues long. The ends were cut back, 3 bases at V and 7 bases at J, with 12 bases in the middle. DNA of the CDR3: TGCGCCAGCAGTGATTCAGGGGTGGGTGGCTACACCTTC. This gives the protein CASSDSGVGGYTF.

As DNA, the CDR3 is TGTGCCAGCAGCTCACAGGGTAGCGCAGATACGCAGTATTTT. It specifies CASSSQGSADTQYF. The chain has TRBV7-6 and TRBJ2-3; perhaps TRBD1 as D (6 bases). CDR1 and CDR2 from the germline V gene are SGHVS and FNYEAQ. The V end was cut by 4 bases, the J end by 4 bases, with 12 bases between. This CDR3 spans 14 amino acids.

This clone was counted between two and nine times. This rearrangement joins TRBV5-1 to TRBJ1-4; D gene ambiguous. Between the trimmed V and J ends, which lost 4 bases and 5 bases, there was a span of 12 bases. Germline V gives CDR1 SGHRS, CDR2 YFSETQ. The CDR3 is 14 amino acids. The CDR3 protein is CASSHGSENEKLFF. Here the CDR3 DNA reads TGCGCCAGCAGCCACGGGAGTGAAAATGAAAAACTGTTTTTT.

The V call is TRBV9, the J call TRBJ1-3, with D tentatively TRBD1 (5 bases). CDR3 length: 18 amino acids. Germline loops: CDR1 SGDLS, CDR2 YYNGEE. V dropped 0 bases and J dropped 1 base, with 17 bases sitting between them. DNA of the CDR3: TGTGCCAGCAGCGTAGGGCTTCTTGGCGGGGGGTCTGGAAACACCATATATTTT. Protein product: CASSVGLLGGGSGNTIYF.